The next 32 T cell receptor beta chains were all read from a single sample in a study of blood T cell repertoires in COVID-19. The protocol was immunoSEQ multiplex PCR, while the TCRdb copy is restricted to in-frame clones and leaves out a portion. This sample has around 150,000 clones, with around 90% found just once. The sequencing sample was made of peripheral blood. The receptor set was obtained from a man in his sixties with acute or convalescent COVID-19.

The chain is built from TRBV7-2 and TRBJ2-1; TRBD1 matches at 9 bases. In germline, CDR1 is SGHTA, CDR2 FQGNSA. CDR3 size: 14 residues. V dropped 4 bases and J dropped 8; count of bases not matched to a gene: 6. The CDR3: CASSSDRGNHEQFF. The CDR3 bases are TGTGCCAGCAGCTCGGACAGGGGAAACCATGAGCAGTTCTTC.

The chain recombines TRBV6-6 with TRBJ1-4; 7 bases are shared with TRBD1. The CDR3 runs to 14 residues. With V trimmed by 6 bases and J by 5 bases, 6 bases remained unmatched. Per the germline V gene, CDR1 is MNHNY and CDR2 is SVGAGI (reference sequence). This CDR3 reads CASREGQSNEKLFF. Here the CDR3 DNA reads TGTGCCAGCAGAGAGGGACAGTCAAATGAAAAACTGTTTTTT.

The chain joins TRBV5-1 to TRBJ1-1, with a possible D match to TRBD1 (6 bases). The CDR3 runs to 16 residues. Deletions cut 6 bases from V and 3 bases from J, with 21 bases between. Per the germline V gene, CDR1 is SGHRS and CDR2 is YFSETQ. The chain's CDR3 is CASTRGLRGEDTEAFF. CDR3 sequence (DNA): TGCGCCAGCACCAGGGGTCTCAGGGGCGAGGACACTGAAGCTTTCTTT.

The chain joins TRBV27 to TRBJ1-1, with a possible D match to TRBD1 (6 bases). Germline CDR1 MNHEY, CDR2 SMNVEV (reference sequence). The V and J ends lost 5 bases and 6 bases respectively, with 16 bases between them. The CDR3 sequence is 14 residues long. As DNA, the CDR3 is TGTGCCAGCAGTAAGGCGGGGGGGCCCCCTGAAGCTTTCTTT. Encoded protein: CASSKAGGPPEAFF.

V is TRBV13 and J is TRBJ1-2; TRBD1 agrees at 7 bases. The V segment lost 3 bases and the J segment 0 bases; nucleotides outside the gene matches: 7. The CDR3 spans 16 residues. CDR1 and CDR2 from the germline V gene are PRHDT and FYEKMQ (reference sequence). The CDR3 reads CASSFDRARANYGYTF. In DNA form, the CDR3 reads TGTGCCAGCAGCTTCGACAGGGCCAGAGCTAACTATGGCTACACCTTC.

The chain couples TRBV7-2 to TRBJ2-7; 8 bases match TRBD1. This CDR3 comprises 14 residues. The J segment lost 6 bases and the V segment lost 1 base, leaving 5 bases of the junction unmatched. Germline V gene lookup returns CDR1 SGHTA and CDR2 FQGNSA. CDR3 amino acids: CASSLGQGIGEQYF. The CDR3 DNA sequence: TGTGCCAGCAGCTTAGGACAGGGGATCGGCGAGCAGTACTTC.

J is TRBJ1-5 and V is TRBV12-3 or TRBV12-4; the D gene is possibly TRBD1 (6 bases). The CDR3 is 13 residues long. Trimming pared 6 bases from V and 2 bases from J, leaving 8 bases between. DNA for the CDR3: TGTGCCAGCAGCCCAGGGGGCAATCAGCCCCAGCATTTT. Amino acids: CASSPGGNQPQHF.

V usage is TRBV5-1 and J usage is TRBJ1-1, with D perhaps matching TRBD1 (5 bases). From germline, CDR1 is SGHRS and CDR2 YFSETQ. This CDR3 has 15 amino acids. V was clipped by 0 bases and J by 1 base, with 10 bases between them. CDR3 region: CASSLGQRANTEAFF. In DNA, the CDR3 is TGCGCCAGCAGCTTGGGACAGCGCGCGAACACTGAAGCTTTCTTT.

This clone appeared once. The CDR3: CASTQGQVNQPQHF. The DNA of the CDR3 is TGTGCCAGCACCCAGGGACAGGTGAATCAGCCCCAGCATTTT. This chain connects TRBV2 to TRBJ1-5; 8 bases fit TRBD1. Germline CDR1 is SNHLY and CDR2 is FYNNEI. The ends lost 7 bases at V and 4 bases at J; junction bases unmatched: 6. This CDR3 is built from 14 residues. Full variable domain (outside the CDR3, taken from reference TRBV2 and TRBJ1-5): EPEVTQTPSHQVTQMGQEVILRCVPISNHLYFYWYRQILGQKVEFLVSFYNNEISEKSEIFDDQFSVERPDGSNFTLKIRSTKLEDSAMYFCASTQGQVNQPQHFGDGTRLSIL.

The chain employs TRBV5-4 and TRBJ1-3; a possible D gene is TRBD1 (6 bases). The CDR3 runs 17 residues. V was shortened by 0 bases and J by 2 bases, with 15 bases between the two germline ends. Looked up from germline, CDR1 is SGHNT and CDR2 is YYREEE (reference sequence). The CDR3 here is CASSLDSGQLAGNTIYF. As DNA, the CDR3 is TGTGCCAGCAGCTTGGATTCCGGACAGCTTGCTGGAAACACCATATATTTT.

The chain links TRBV18 to TRBJ1-6; D uncertain. The germline V and J ends were trimmed by 4 bases and 5 bases, with 12 bases remaining between them. Looked up from germline, CDR1 is KGHSH and CDR2 is LQKENI. This CDR3 has 15 residues. The CDR3 is CASSLDTGDNSPLHF. For the CDR3, the DNA is TGTGCCAGCTCACTCGACACCGGTGATAATTCACCCCTCCACTTT.

The chain has TRBV12-3 or TRBV12-4 and TRBJ2-2; D unclear. V was shortened by 4 bases and J by 1 base, with 4 bases between the two germline ends. The CDR3 loop spans 13 amino acids. In nucleotides, the CDR3 is TGTGCCAGCAGTTACGGGAACACCGGGGAGCTGTTTTTT. The encoded protein is CASSYGNTGELFF.

The chain is built from TRBV9 and TRBJ2-7; tentatively, D is TRBD1 (6 bases). This CDR3 contains 14 residues. V was clipped by 4 bases and J by 5 bases, with 16 bases between them. The germline V gene encodes CDR1 SGDLS and CDR2 YYNGEE. In DNA form, the CDR3 reads TGTGCCAGCAGCCCCAACAGGGTTTCCAACGAGCAGTACTTC. Translation: CASSPNRVSNEQYF.

The chain joins TRBV11-2 to TRBJ2-5, with 8 positions matching TRBD2. Germline lookup yields CDR1 SGHAT and CDR2 FQNNGV. This CDR3 has 14 amino acids. The V and J ends lost 3 bases and 2 bases, in that order; junction bases with no gene match: 2. The CDR3 loop reads CASSFGGGQETQYF. CDR3 nucleotides: TGTGCCAGCAGCTTCGGCGGGGGGCAAGAGACCCAGTACTTC.

The rearrangement links TRBV5-5 to TRBJ1-2; perhaps TRBD1 as D (5 bases). The ends were cut back, 0 bases at V and 8 bases at J, with 14 bases in the middle. The CDR3 spans 14 residues. The germline V gene encodes CDR1 SGHKS and CDR2 YYEKEE (reference sequence). CDR3 coding DNA: TGTGCCAGCAGCTTGGACCAGGGAAAAGGAGGCTACACCTTC. Encoded protein: CASSLDQGKGGYTF.

This clone was detected only once. The genes are TRBV11-2 and TRBJ2-1; 7 bases match TRBD1. CDR1 and CDR2 from the germline V gene are SGHAT and FQNNGV. CDR3 size: 16 residues. The junction had 3 bases not matched to a gene; V was cut back by 1 base and J by 0 bases. This chain's CDR3 is CASSLVGTASYNEQFF. In DNA form, the CDR3 reads TGTGCCAGCAGCTTAGTCGGGACAGCCTCCTACAATGAGCAGTTCTTC. The whole variable domain, remainder taken from reference TRBV11-2 and TRBJ2-1, is EAGVAQSPRYKIIEKRQSVAFWCNPISGHATLYWYQQILGQGPKLLIQFQNNGVVDDSQLPKDRFSAERLKGVDSTLKIQPAKLEDSAVYLCASSLVGTASYNEQFFGPGTRLTVL.

The chain uses TRBV11-2 and TRBJ1-4; possible D gene TRBD1, 6 bases. CDR1 SGHAT and CDR2 FQNNGV come from the germline V gene. The CDR3 covers 16 residues. V lost 4 bases and J 8 bases, leaving 20 bases between the germline ends. The CDR3 DNA reads as TGTGCCAGCAGCTCGCGACTCCATCAGCAGGGGGAAAAACTGTTTTTT. Translated, it gives CASSSRLHQQGEKLFF.

The V call is TRBV19, the J call TRBJ1-1; D is possibly TRBD1 (5 bases). Germline V gene sequence: CDR1 LNHDA, CDR2 SQIVND (reference sequence). The CDR3 totals 14 residues. V was clipped by 11 bases and J by 4 bases, with 20 bases between them. The CDR3 spells CAVRRAGKITEAFF. The DNA of the CDR3 is TGTGCCGTTCGCCGGGCAGGGAAGATCACTGAAGCTTTCTTT.

CDR3 amino acids: CASSRAGGKNYGYTF. The CDR3 DNA follows: TGTGCCAGCAGCCGTGCGGGGGGTAAGAACTATGGCTACACCTTC. The chain employs TRBV7-8 and TRBJ1-2; tentatively, D is TRBD1 (5 bases). The CDR3 is 15 amino acids. The V gene lost 5 bases and the J gene lost 2 bases, with 15 bases spanning the gap. The V gene's germline CDR1 is SGHVS and CDR2 FQNEAQ.

CDR3 region: CASSSRDRGETQYF. In DNA, the CDR3 is TGTGCCAGCAGTAGCCGGGACAGGGGGGAGACCCAGTACTTC. The chain links TRBV2 to TRBJ2-5, with TRBD1 identical over 11 bases. The CDR3 length is 14 residues. Germline values: CDR1 SNHLY, CDR2 FYNNEI. V shed 5 bases and J 5 bases; nucleotides not matched to a gene: 4.

This rearrangement joins TRBV18 to TRBJ1-2; TRBD1 agrees at 8 bases. The CDR3 totals 16 residues. After removal of 2 bases from V and 2 bases from J, the junction contained 7 bases not matched to a gene. CDR1 is KGHSH, CDR2 LQKENI, per germline. The CDR3 reads CASSPEAGGPNYGYTF. The CDR3 nucleotides are TGTGCCAGCTCACCAGAGGCAGGGGGCCCCAACTATGGCTACACCTTC.

The chain recombines TRBV6-4 with TRBJ2-7, with D unclear. The CDR3 contains 13 residues. V gave up 3 bases and J gave up 6 bases, with 12 bases separating them. CDR1 is MRHNA and CDR2 is SNTAGT in the germline V gene. Written as DNA, the CDR3 is TGTGCCAGCAGTGATTCGGGTATCAGCGAGCAGTACTTC. This translates into CASSDSGISEQYF.

The table lists this clone with a few counts. The chain recombines TRBV14 with TRBJ1-3; possibly TRBD1 for D (5 bases). Germline V gene sequence: CDR1 SGHDN, CDR2 FVKESK. CDR3 length: 15 residues. V was trimmed by 4 bases and J by 4 bases, leaving 14 bases between them. This CDR3 reads CASSPIRALGNTIYF. DNA for the CDR3: TGTGCCAGCAGCCCGATCAGGGCGTTAGGAAACACCATATATTTT.

V and J are TRBV7-6 and TRBJ2-1; 12 nucleotides align to TRBD1. Germline CDR1 SGHVS, CDR2 FNYEAQ. The CDR3 has 19 residues. Trimming at V came to 5 bases and at J to 0 bases, leaving 11 bases not matched to a gene. CDR3 protein: CASSRRGQGAISSYNEQFF. The DNA of the CDR3 is TGTGCCAGCAGCCGTAGGGGACAGGGGGCTATTAGCTCCTACAATGAGCAGTTCTTC.

This clone was detected only a few times. V is TRBV12-1 and J is TRBJ2-4; the DNA was not used to check the table's D call, TRBD1. TRBV12-1 is labeled a pseudogene. The CDR3 loop spans 16 amino acids. This CDR3 is CASSFPHPGAKNIQYF. For the CDR3, the DNA is TGTGCCAGCAGCTTTCCTCATCCAGGGGCCAAAAACATTCAGTACTTC.

This clone was found once. V usage is TRBV6-6 and J usage is TRBJ2-5, with 8 bases lining up with TRBD2. Germline V lookup: CDR1 MNHNY, CDR2 SVGAGI (reference sequence). After removal of 2 bases from V and 3 bases from J, the junction contained 5 bases not matched to a gene. There are 15 residues in the CDR3. DNA for the CDR3: TGTGCCAGCAGTTACGCGTCGGGGGGGGAAGAGACCCAGTACTTC. This sequence encodes CASSYASGGEETQYF.

The chain employs TRBV27 and TRBJ1-5, with 7 bases that match TRBD1. Germline CDR1 MNHEY, CDR2 SMNVEV (reference sequence). With V trimmed by 6 bases and J by 2 bases, 4 bases remained unmatched. CDR3 length: 14 residues. The CDR3 coding sequence is TGTGCCAGCAGGCGTACAGGGGGCAATCAGCCCCAGCATTTT. This sequence encodes CASRRTGGNQPQHF.

The J gene is TRBJ2-3, the V gene TRBV29-1; the D is unclear. The length of the CDR3 is 12 residues. V lost 4 bases and J 1 base, leaving 6 bases between the germline ends. Germline V lookup: CDR1 SQVTM, CDR2 ANQGSEA. The CDR3 DNA reads as TGCAGCGTTGGGGCTGGCACAGATACGCAGTATTTT. Protein sequence: CSVGAGTDTQYF.

CDR3 DNA: TGCGCCAGCGGACAGGGATTCGGGAACACCGGGGAGCTGTTTTTT. Protein product: CASGQGFGNTGELFF. The rearrangement links TRBV4-1 to TRBJ2-2, with 8 bases aligning to TRBD1. The CDR3 loop spans 15 amino acids. Germline trimming cut 8 bases from V and 1 base from J; bases unmatched to any gene: 6. Germline V gives CDR1 MGHRA, CDR2 YSYEKL.

V is TRBV7-6 and J is TRBJ2-3; TRBD2 aligns across 8 bases. V was clipped by 1 base and J by 5 bases; unmatched bases: 2. From germline, CDR1 is SGHVS and CDR2 FNYEAQ. The CDR3 is made up of 14 amino acids. CDR3: CASSLGLAQDTQYF. In nucleotides, the CDR3 is TGTGCCAGCAGCTTAGGACTAGCGCAAGATACGCAGTATTTT.

This clone is a singleton in its sample. This chain connects TRBV19 to TRBJ1-6; the match to TRBD1 covers 8 bases. Unmatched junction bases numbered 7, after V lost 3 bases and J lost 9 bases. The germline gives CDR1 LNHDA, CDR2 SQIVND (reference sequence). CDR3 length equals 15 residues. CDR3 region: CASSMRTGNSSPLHF. The CDR3 DNA reads TGTGCCAGTAGTATGAGGACAGGGAATTCTTCACCCCTCCACTTT.

The rearrangement uses TRBV9 and TRBJ2-3, with 8 bases that match TRBD2. Trimming took 0 bases from V and 8 from J; bases not matched to a gene: 11. The germline CDR1 and CDR2 sequences are SGDLS and YYNGEE. The CDR3 totals 16 residues. CDR3 amino acids: CASSVAVSLAGGTQYF. CDR3 DNA sequence: TGTGCCAGCAGCGTAGCGGTGTCGCTAGCGGGCGGTACGCAGTATTTT.